The clone carrying this TCR beta chain was recorded only once. The protocol was immunoSEQ multiplex PCR, while the TCRdb copy is restricted to in-frame clones and leaves out a portion. The data contain around 170,000 clones, about 86% of them singletons. CDR3 length equals 14 residues. The germline V gene has CDR1 MNHNY and CDR2 SVGAGI (reference sequence). The ends lost 6 bases at V and 5 bases at J; junction bases unmatched: 9. The entry originates in a study of blood T cell repertoires in COVID-19. For the study at large: The United States, Italy and Spain provided the acute and convalescent COVID-19 samples.

The TCR comes from a man aged 30 to 45 with active or convalescent COVID-19. What was sequenced was peripheral blood. V is TRBV6-6 and J is TRBJ1-2, with 7 bases that match TRBD1. This CDR3 reads CASRPTGPGYGYTF. As DNA, the CDR3 is TGTGCCAGCAGGCCGACAGGGCCGGGATATGGCTACACCTTC.